This entry features one T cell receptor (beta chain) sequence. TCRdb processed the PCR reads anew with MiXCR; each CDR3 protein has one entry. The sample lists about 10,000 distinct CDR3 sequences; approximately 60% were seen once. The data derive from a study of tumor-infiltrating lymphocytes in oesophageal squamous cell carcinoma. The V end lost 4 bases, the J end lost 6 bases, and 7 bases lay between the germline ends. Germline values: CDR1 SGHTA, CDR2 FQGNSA. The CDR3 spans 11 residues. This TCR derives from a female donor with esophageal squamous cell carcinoma. The sequenced sample was esophageal tumor tissue. J is TRBJ2-7 and V is TRBV7-2; D remains unclear. The CDR3 nucleotides are TGTGCCAGCAGCTCTCGACGCGAGCAGTACTTC. This encodes CASSSRREQYF.